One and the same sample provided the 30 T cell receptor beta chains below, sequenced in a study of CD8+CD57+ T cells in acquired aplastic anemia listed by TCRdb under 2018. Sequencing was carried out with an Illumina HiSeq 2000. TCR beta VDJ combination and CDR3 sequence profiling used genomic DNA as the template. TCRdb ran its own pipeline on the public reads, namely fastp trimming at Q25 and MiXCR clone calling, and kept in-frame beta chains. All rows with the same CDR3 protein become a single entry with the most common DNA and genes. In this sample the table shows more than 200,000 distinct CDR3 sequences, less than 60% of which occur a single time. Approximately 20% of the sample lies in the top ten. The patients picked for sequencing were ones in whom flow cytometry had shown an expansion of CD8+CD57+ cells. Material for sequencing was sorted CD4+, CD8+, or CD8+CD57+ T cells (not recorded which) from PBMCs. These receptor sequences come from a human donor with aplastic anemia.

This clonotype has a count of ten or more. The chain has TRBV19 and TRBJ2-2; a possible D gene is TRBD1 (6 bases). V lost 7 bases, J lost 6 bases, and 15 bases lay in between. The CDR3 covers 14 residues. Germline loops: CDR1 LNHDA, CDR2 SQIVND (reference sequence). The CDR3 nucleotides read TGTGCCAGTAATAAACAGGGTCGGGCCGGGGAGCTGTTTTTT. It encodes CASNKQGRAGELFF. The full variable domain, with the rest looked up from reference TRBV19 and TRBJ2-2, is DGGITQSPKYLFRKEGQNVTLSCEQNLNHDAMYWYRQDPGQGLRLIYYSQIVNDFQKGDIAEGYSVSREKKESFPLTVTSAQKNPTAFYLCASNKQGRAGELFFGEGSRLTVL.

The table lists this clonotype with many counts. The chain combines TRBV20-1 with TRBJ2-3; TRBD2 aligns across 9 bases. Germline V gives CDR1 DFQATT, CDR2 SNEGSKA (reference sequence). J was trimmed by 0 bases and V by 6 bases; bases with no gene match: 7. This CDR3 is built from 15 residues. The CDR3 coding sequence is TGCAGTGCGGGCTCAGCGGGGGGCAGCACAGATACGCAGTATTTT. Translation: CSAGSAGGSTDTQYF.

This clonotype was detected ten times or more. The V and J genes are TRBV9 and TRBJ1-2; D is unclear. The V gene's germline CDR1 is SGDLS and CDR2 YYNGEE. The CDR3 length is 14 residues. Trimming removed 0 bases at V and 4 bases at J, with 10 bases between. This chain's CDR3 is CASSVEARSYGYTF. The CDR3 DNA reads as TGTGCCAGCAGCGTAGAGGCCCGGAGCTATGGCTACACCTTC.

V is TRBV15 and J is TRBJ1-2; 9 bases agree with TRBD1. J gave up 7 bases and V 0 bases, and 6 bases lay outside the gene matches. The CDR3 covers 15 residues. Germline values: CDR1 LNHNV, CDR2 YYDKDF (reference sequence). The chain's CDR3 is CATSREGQGSRGYTF. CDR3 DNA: TGTGCCACCAGCAGAGAGGGACAGGGTTCTCGTGGCTACACCTTC. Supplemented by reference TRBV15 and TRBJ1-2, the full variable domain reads DAMVIQNPRYQVTQFGKPVTLSCSQTLNHNVMYWYQQKSSQAPKLLFHYYDKDFNNEADTPDNFQSRRPNTSFCFLDIRSPGLGDTAMYLCATSREGQGSRGYTFGSGTRLTVV.

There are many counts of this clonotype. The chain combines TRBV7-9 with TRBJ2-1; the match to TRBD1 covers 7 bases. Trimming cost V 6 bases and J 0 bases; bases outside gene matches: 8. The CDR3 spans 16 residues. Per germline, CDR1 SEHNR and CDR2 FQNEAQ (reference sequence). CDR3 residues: CASRLDRASSYNEQFF. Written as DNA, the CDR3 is TGTGCCAGCAGACTAGACAGGGCGAGCTCCTACAATGAGCAGTTCTTC.

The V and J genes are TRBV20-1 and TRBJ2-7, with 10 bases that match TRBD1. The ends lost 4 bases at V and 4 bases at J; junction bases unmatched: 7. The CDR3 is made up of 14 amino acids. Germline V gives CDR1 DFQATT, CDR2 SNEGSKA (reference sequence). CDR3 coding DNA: TGCAGTGCTACTCGACAGGGGGCCGGATACGAGCAGTACTTC. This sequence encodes CSATRQGAGYEQYF.

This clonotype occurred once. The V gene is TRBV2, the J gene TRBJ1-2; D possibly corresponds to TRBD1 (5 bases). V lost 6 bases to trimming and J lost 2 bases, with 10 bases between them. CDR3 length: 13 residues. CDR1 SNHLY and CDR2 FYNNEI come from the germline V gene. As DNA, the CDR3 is TGTGCCAGCAGCCAGGGACGGAACTATGGCTACACCTTC. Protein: CASSQGRNYGYTF.

The CDR3 region has the DNA TGTGCCAGCAGCCCTCAGGGACGGGACTACGAGCAGTACTTC. Amino acid sequence: CASSPQGRDYEQYF. The genes are TRBV7-2 and TRBJ2-7; D possibly uses TRBD1 or TRBD2 (5 bases each). Germline V CDR1 and CDR2: SGHTA, FQGNSA. V lost 5 bases and J lost 3, with 14 bases in between. This CDR3 region has 14 residues. Drawing the rest from reference TRBV7-2 and TRBJ2-7, the complete variable domain is GAGVSQSPSNKVTEKGKDVELRCDPISGHTALYWYRQSLGQGLEFLIYFQGNSAPDKSGLPSDRFSAERTGGSVSTLTIQRTQQEDSAVYLCASSPQGRDYEQYFGPGTRLTVT.

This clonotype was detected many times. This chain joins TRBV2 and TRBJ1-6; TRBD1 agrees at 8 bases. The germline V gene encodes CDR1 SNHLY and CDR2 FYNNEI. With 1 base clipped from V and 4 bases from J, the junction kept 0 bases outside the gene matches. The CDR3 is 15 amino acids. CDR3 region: CASSEGTGYNSPLHF. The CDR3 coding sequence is TGTGCCAGCAGTGAAGGGACAGGGTATAATTCACCCCTCCACTTT.

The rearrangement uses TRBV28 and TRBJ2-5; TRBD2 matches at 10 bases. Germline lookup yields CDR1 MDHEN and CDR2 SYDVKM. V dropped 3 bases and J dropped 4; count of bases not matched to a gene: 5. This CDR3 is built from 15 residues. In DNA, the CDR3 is TGTGCCAGCAGTTTCTTTGCTAGCGGGGGAGAGACCCAGTACTTC. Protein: CASSFFASGGETQYF.

The CDR3 nucleotides read TGTGCCAGCAGTGAACTCGGGCCTGGCGAGCAGTACTTC. This sequence encodes CASSELGPGEQYF. This rearrangement joins TRBV7-8 to TRBJ2-7; D gene ambiguous. Trimming removed 6 bases from V and 6 bases from J, with 15 bases in between. This CDR3 spans 13 amino acids. CDR1 is SGHVS and CDR2 is FQNEAQ in the germline V gene.

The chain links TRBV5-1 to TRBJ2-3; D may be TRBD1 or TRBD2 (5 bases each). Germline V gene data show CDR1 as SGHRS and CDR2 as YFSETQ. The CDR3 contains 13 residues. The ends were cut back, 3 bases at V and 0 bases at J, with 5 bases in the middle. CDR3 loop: CASSWGSTDTQYF. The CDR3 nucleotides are TGCGCCAGCAGCTGGGGGAGCACAGATACGCAGTATTTT.

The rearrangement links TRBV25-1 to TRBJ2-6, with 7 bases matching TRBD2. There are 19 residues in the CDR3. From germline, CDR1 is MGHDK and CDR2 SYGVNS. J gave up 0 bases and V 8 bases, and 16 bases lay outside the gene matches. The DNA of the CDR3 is TGTGCCAGCGGGATTCCTACTAGCGCTATACGCTCTGGGGCCAACGTCCTGACTTTC. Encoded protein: CASGIPTSAIRSGANVLTF.

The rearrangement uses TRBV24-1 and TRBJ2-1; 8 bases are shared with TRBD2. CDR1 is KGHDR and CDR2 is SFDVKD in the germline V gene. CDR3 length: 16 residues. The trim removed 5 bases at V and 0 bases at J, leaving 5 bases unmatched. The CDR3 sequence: CATSGERGSSYNEQFF. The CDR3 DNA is TGTGCCACCAGTGGCGAGCGGGGGAGCTCCTACAATGAGCAGTTCTTC.

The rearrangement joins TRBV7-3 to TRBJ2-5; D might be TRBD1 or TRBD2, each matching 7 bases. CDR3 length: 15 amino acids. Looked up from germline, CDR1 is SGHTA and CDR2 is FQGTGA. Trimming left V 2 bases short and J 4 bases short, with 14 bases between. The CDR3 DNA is TGTGCCAGCAGCTTACAGGCAGGGGGGGGAGAGACCCAGTACTTC. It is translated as CASSLQAGGGETQYF.

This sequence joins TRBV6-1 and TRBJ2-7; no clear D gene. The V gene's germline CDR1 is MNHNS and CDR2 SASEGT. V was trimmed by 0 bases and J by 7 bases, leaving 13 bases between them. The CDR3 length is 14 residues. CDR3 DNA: TGTGCCAGCAGTGAAGCCCCCTCAAACTTTGAGCAGTACTTC. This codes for CASSEAPSNFEQYF.

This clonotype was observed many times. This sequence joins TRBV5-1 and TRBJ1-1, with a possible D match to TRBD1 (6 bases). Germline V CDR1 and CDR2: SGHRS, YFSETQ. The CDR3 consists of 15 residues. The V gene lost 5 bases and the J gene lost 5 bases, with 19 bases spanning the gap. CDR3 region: CASSLGGADGTEAFF. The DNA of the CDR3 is TGCGCCAGCAGTCTGGGGGGGGCAGATGGGACTGAAGCTTTCTTT.

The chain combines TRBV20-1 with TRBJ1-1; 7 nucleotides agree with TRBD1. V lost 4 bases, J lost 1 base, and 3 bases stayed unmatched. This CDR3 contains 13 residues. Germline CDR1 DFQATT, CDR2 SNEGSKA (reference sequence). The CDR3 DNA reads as TGCAGTGCTACCAGGGGGGCGAACACTGAAGCTTTCTTT. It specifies CSATRGANTEAFF.

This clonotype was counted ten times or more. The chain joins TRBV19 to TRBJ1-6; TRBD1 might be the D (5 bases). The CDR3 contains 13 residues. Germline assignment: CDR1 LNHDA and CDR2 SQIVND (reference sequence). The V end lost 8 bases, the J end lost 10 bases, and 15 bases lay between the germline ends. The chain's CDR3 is CASGGRPGSPLHF. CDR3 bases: TGTGCCAGTGGGGGTCGACCAGGGTCACCCCTCCACTTT.

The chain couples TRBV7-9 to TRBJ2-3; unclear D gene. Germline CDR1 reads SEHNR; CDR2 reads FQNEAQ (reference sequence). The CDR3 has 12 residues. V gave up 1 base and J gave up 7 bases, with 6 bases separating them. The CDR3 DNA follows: TGTGCCAGCAGCTTAGAGGAATATACGCAGTATTTT. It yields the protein CASSLEEYTQYF.

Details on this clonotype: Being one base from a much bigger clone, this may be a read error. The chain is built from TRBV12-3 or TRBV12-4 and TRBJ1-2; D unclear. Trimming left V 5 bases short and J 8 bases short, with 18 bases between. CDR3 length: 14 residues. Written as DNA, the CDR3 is TGTGCCAGCAGTGGGGTCGTGGTCGCGGGGGGCTACACCTTC. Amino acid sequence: CASSGVVVAGGYTF.

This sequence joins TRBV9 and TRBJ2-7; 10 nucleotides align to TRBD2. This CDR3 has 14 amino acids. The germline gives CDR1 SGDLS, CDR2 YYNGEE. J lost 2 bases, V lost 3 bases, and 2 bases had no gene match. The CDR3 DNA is TGTGCCAGCAGCGGTAGCGGGGGGACCTACGAGCAGTACTTC. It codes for CASSGSGGTYEQYF.

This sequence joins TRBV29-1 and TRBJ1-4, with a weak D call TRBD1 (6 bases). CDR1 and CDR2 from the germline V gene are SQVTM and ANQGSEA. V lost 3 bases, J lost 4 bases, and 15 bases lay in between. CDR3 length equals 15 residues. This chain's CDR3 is CSVDLSEGGNEKLFF. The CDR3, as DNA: TGCAGCGTTGACCTCTCCGAGGGGGGTAATGAAAAACTGTTTTTT.

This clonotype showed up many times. CDR3 residues: CASSDGTSAYAHEQFF. The CDR3 DNA is TGCGCCAGCAGTGATGGGACTAGCGCTTACGCCCACGAGCAGTTCTTC. This chain links TRBV10-1 with TRBJ2-1; TRBD2 matches at 10 bases. The CDR3 consists of 16 residues. The J segment lost 10 bases and the V segment lost 3 bases, leaving 12 bases of the junction unmatched. The germline gives CDR1 WNHNN, CDR2 SYGVQD (reference sequence).

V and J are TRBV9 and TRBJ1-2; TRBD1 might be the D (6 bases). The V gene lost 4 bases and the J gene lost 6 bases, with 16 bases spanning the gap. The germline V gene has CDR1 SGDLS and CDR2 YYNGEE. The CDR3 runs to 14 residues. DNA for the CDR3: TGTGCCAGCAGCAGAGGGGGGGGGAGGGATGGCTACACCTTC. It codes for CASSRGGGRDGYTF.

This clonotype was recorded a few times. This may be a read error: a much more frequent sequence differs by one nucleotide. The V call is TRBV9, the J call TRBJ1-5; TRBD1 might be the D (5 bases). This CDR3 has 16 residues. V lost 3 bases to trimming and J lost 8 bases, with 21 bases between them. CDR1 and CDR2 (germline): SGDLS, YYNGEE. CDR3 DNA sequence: TGTGCCAGCAGCGCATATAGTGACCCAGGAGGGGAGCCCCAGCATTTT. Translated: CASSAYSDPGGEPQHF.

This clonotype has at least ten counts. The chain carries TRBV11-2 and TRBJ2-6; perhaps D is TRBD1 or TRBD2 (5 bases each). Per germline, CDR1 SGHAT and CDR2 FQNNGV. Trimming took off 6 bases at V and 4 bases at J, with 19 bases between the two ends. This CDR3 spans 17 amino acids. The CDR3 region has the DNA TGTGCCAGCAGTTCCGTTCCTTCGGGACCCGGGGCCAACGTCCTGACTTTC. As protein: CASSSVPSGPGANVLTF.

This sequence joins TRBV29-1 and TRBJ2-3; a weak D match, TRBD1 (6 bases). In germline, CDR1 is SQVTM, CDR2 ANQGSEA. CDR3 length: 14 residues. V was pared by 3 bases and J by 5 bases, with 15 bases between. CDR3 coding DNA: TGCAGCGTTGATAGGGCAGGGGTCAGAGATACGCAGTATTTT. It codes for CSVDRAGVRDTQYF.

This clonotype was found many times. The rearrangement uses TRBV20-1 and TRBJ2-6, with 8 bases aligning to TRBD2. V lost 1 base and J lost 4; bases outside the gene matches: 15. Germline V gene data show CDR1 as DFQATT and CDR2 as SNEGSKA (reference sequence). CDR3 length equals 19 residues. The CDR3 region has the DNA TGCAGTGCTAGAGGAGGGGGTAGTAGCGGGGTAGCCGGGGCCAACGTCCTGACTTTC. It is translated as CSARGGGSSGVAGANVLTF.

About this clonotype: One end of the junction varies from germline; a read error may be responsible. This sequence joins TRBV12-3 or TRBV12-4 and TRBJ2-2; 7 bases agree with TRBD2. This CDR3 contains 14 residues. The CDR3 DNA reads TGTGCCAGCAGCTTAGACGGGGGGACCGGGGAGCTGTTTTTT. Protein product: CASSLDGGTGELFF.